Reported below is one TCR beta chain. Antigen unknown. This record belongs to a study of monozygotic twins with inflammatory bowel disease. The CDR3 spans 18 residues. Germline CDR1 reads ENHRY; CDR2 reads SYGVKD. Findings and limits, study-wide: None of the different T cell subtypes could be distinguished from one another.

Per individual sample, eight separate reactions were used to make cDNA. Both the TCRalpha cDNA and the TCRbeta cDNA were taken through two nested PCRs, lasting 16 and 9 cycles. For each CDR3 protein, TCRdb gives one entry from its re-call of the 5' RACE reads, without DNA. The sample totals 300,000 to 400,000 distinct CDR3 sequences. The clonotype comes from a human donor with ulcerative colitis or Crohn's disease, or a healthy co-twin of an affected twin (not recorded which). This chain links TRBV10-3 with TRBJ2-4; TCRdb's D gene call, TRBD1, goes unchecked for lack of DNA. Sequenced material: blood. The CDR3 sequence: CAISESWGQVGAKNIQYF.